The entry below describes one T cell receptor beta chain. This entry comes from a study of blood T cell repertoires in COVID-19. Between the trimmed V and J ends, which lost 1 base and 5 bases, there was a span of 6 bases. Looked up from germline, CDR1 is LNHDA and CDR2 is SQIVND (reference sequence). This CDR3 comprises 13 residues. Sequencing was performed with immunoSEQ multiplex PCR; in TCRdb, only in-frame clones are kept and a portion is missing. The table records about 48,000 clones, approximately 85% of them present only once. The chain has TRBV19 and TRBJ1-5; D ambiguous. The TCR sequence derives from a human donor in a cohort sampled during active COVID-19. The donor label of this sample is uncertain. Sequenced material: peripheral blood. For the CDR3, the DNA is TGTGCCAGTAGTATAGGTCTTGATCAGCCCCAGCATTTT. Translation: CASSIGLDQPQHF.